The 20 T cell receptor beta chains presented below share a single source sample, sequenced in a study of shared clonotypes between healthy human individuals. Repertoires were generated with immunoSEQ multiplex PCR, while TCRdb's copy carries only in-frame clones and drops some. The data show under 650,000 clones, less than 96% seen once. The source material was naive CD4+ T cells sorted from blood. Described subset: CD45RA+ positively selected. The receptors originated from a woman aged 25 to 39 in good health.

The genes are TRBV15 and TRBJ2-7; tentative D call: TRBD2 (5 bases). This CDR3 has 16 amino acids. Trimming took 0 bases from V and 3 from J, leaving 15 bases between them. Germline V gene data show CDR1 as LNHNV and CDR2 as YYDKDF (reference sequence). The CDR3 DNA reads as TGTGCCACCAGCAGAGACCCGCTCGGGGTGGTCTACGAGCAGTACTTC. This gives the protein CATSRDPLGVVYEQYF.

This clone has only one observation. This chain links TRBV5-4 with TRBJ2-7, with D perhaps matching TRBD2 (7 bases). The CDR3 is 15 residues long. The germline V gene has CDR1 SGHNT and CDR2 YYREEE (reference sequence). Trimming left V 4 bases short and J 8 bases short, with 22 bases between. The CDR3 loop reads CASSLTLGGGYQQYF. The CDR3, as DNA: TGTGCCAGCAGCCTGACCTTAGGGGGAGGGTATCAGCAGTACTTC.

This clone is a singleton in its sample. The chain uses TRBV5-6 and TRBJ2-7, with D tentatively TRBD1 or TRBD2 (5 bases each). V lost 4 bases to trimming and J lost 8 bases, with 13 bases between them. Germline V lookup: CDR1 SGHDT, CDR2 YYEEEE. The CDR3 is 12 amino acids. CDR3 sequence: CASSLPPGQQYF. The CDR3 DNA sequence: TGTGCCAGCAGCCTCCCTCCGGGACAGCAGTACTTC.

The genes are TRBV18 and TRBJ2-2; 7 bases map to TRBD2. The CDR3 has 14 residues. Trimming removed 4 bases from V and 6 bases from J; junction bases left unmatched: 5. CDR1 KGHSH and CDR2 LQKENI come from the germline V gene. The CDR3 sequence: CASSLGGSPGELFF. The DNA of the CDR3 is TGTGCCAGCTCACTCGGCGGGAGTCCCGGGGAGCTGTTTTTT.

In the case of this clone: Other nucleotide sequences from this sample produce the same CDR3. CDR3 bases: TGTGCCAGCAGTTTACGGCAGAACTATGGCTACACCTTC. Translated, it gives CASSLRQNYGYTF. V is TRBV28 and J is TRBJ1-2, with D uncertain. Germline CDR1 is MDHEN and CDR2 is SYDVKM. The CDR3 covers 13 residues. V was shortened by 2 bases and J by 2 bases, with 6 bases between the two germline ends.

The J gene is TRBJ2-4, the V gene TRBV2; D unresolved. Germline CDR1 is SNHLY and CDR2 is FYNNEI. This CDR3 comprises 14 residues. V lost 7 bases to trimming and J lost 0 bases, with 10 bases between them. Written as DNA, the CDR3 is TGTGCCAGCAAATCAGATTTAGCCAAAAACATTCAGTACTTC. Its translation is CASKSDLAKNIQYF.

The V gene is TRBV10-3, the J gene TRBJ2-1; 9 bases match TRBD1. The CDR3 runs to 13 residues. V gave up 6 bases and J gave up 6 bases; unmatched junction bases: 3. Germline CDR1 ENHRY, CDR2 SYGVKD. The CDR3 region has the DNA TGTGCCATCAGGGGACAGGGATTCAATGAGCAGTTCTTC. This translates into CAIRGQGFNEQFF.

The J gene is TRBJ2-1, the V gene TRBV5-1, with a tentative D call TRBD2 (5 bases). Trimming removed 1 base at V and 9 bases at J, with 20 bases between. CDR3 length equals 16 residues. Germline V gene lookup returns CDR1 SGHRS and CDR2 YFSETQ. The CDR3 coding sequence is TGCGCCAGCAGCTTGTCTAGCCTAGCTACCAACAGTGAGCAGTTCTTC. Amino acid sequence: CASSLSSLATNSEQFF. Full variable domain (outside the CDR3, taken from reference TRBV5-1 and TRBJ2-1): KAGVTQTPRYLIKTRGQQVTLSCSPISGHRSVSWYQQTPGQGLQFLFEYFSETQRNKGNFPGRFSGRQFSNSRSEMNVSTLELGDSALYLCASSLSSLATNSEQFFGPGTRLTVL.

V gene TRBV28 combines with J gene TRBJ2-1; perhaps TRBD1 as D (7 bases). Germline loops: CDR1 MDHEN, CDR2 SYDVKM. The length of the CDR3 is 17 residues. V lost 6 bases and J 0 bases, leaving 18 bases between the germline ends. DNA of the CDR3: TGTGCCAGCAGCGGACTATGGGACAGCTACTCCTACAATGAGCAGTTCTTC. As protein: CASSGLWDSYSYNEQFF.

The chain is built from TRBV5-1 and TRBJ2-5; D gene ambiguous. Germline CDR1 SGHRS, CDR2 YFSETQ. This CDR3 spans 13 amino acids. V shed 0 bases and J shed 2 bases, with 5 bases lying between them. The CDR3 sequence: CASSLAKQETQYF. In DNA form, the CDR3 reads TGCGCCAGCAGCTTGGCTAAACAAGAGACCCAGTACTTC.

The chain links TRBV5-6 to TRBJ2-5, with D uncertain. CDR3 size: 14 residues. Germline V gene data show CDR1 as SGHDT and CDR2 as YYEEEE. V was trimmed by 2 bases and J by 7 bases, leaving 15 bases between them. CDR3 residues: CASSFSSRVGTQYF. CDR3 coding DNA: TGTGCCAGCAGCTTTTCCAGCCGGGTGGGGACCCAGTACTTC.

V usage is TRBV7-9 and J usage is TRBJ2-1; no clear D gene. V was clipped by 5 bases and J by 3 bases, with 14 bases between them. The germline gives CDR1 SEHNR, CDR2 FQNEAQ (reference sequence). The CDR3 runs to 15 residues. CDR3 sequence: CASSPPVNDYNEQFF. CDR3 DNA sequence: TGTGCCAGCAGCCCGCCTGTCAACGACTACAATGAGCAGTTCTTC.

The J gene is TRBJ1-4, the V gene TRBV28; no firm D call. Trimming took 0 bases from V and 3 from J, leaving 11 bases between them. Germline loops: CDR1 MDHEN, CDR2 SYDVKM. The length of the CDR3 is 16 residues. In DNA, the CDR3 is TGTGCCAGCAGTTTATGGTCGAATTCGGCTAATGAAAAACTGTTTTTT. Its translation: CASSLWSNSANEKLFF.

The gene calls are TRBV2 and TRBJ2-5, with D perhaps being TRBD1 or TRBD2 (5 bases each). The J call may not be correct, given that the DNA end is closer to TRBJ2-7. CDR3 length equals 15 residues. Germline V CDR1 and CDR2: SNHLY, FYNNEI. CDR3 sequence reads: CASSFFRDGPHEQYF. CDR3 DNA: TGTGCCAGCAGTTTTTTCCGGGACGGACCCCACGAGCAGTACTTC.

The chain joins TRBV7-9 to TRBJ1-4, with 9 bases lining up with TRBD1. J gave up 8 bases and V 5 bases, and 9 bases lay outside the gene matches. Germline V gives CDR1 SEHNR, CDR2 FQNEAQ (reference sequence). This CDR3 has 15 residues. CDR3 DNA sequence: TGTGCCAGCAGCGGTCGACAGGGGGTAGGGGAAAAACTGTTTTTT. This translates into CASSGRQGVGEKLFF.

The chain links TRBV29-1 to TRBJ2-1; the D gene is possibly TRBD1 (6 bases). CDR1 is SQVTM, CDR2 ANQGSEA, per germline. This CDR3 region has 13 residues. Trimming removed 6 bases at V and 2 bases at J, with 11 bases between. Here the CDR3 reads CSVDGQPYNEQFF. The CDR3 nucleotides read TGCAGCGTGGACGGACAGCCCTACAATGAGCAGTTCTTC.

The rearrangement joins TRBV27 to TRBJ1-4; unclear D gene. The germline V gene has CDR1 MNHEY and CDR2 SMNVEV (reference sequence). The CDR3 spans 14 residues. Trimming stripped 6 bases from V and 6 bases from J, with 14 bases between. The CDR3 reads CASRGMGYDEKLFF. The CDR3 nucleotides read TGTGCCAGCAGGGGGATGGGGTATGATGAAAAACTGTTTTTT.

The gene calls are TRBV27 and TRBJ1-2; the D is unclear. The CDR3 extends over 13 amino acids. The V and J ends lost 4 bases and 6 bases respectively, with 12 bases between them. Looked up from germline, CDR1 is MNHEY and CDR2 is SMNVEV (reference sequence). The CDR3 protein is CASSSAILHGYTF. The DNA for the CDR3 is TGTGCCAGCAGTTCGGCAATTCTACATGGCTACACCTTC.

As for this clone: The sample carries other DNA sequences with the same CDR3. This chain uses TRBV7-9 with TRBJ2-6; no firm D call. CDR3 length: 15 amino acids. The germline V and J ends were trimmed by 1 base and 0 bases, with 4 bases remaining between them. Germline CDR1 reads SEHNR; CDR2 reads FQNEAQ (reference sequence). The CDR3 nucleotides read TGTGCCAGCAGCTTAGGCAACTCTGGGGCCAACGTCCTGACTTTC. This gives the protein CASSLGNSGANVLTF.

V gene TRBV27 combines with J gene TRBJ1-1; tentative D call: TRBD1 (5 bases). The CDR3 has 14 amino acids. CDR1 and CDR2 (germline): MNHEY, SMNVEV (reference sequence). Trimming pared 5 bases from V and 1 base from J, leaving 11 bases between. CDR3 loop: CASSADTRNTEAFF. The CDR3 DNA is TGTGCCAGCAGTGCGGACACCAGGAACACTGAAGCTTTCTTT.